This TCR beta chain was identified in a study of graft-versus-host responses after intestinal transplantation. About the research overall: Among the recipients, all got anti-thymocyte globulin induction and then tacrolimus and steroids for about 3 years. General study results and limits: Detection of GvH clones occurred in recipient marrow, and some had their first appearance in ileum or blood.

With V trimmed by 0 bases and J by 7 bases, 9 bases remained unmatched. The CDR3 spans 15 residues. Germline V gives CDR1 MGHRA, CDR2 YSYEKL. A note on this clone: Its antigen is undetermined.

Profiled with immunoSEQ multiplex PCR; TCRdb holds only in-frame clones, not every one. This table has 90,000 to 95,000 clones, over 75% appearing once. The receptor comes from a human donor who received an intestinal transplant. Here the sequenced sample was unstimulated CD8+ T cells sorted from spleen or lymph node cells, taken before intestinal transplant. The chain links TRBV4-1 to TRBJ2-7, with TRBD2 matching over 7 bases. As DNA, the CDR3 is TGCGCCAGCAGCCAAGAAACGCGGGAGACGGGGGAGCAGTACTTC. This encodes CASSQETRETGEQYF.